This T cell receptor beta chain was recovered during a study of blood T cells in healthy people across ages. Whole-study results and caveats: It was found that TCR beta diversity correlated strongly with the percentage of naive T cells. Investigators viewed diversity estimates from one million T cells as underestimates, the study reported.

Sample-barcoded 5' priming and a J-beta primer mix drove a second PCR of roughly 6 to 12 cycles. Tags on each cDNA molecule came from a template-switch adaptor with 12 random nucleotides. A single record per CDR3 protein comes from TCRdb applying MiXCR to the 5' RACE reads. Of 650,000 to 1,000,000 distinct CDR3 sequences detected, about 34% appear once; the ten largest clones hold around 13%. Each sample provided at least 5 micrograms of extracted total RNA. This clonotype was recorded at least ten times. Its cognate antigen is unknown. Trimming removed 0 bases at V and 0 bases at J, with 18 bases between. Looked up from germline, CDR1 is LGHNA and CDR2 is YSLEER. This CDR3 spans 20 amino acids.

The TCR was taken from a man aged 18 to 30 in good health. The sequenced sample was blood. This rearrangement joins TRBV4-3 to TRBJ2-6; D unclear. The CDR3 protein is CASSQDYIIDQSSGANVLTF. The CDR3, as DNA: TGCGCCAGCAGCCAAGATTACATCATAGACCAGAGCTCTGGGGCCAACGTCCTGACTTTC.